One and the same sample provided the 3 T cell receptor beta chains below, sequenced in a study of T cell responses to AZD1222 COVID-19 vaccine. Data came from immunoSEQ multiplex PCR; TCRdb stores just in-frame clones and leaves some out. The sample shows about 81,000 clones, approximately 90% of them seen only once. The sample here was peripheral blood, taken 28 days after the second AZD1222 dose. Receptors originate from an adult who received the AZD1222 COVID-19 vaccine.

The rearrangement uses TRBV11-2 and TRBJ1-5; maybe TRBD1 (6 bases). There are 15 residues in the CDR3. Looked up from germline, CDR1 is SGHAT and CDR2 is FQNNGV. The V end was cut by 6 bases, the J end by 3 bases, with 15 bases between. CDR3 sequence (DNA): TGTGCCAGCAGACTAGGGGTGGGGGCCAATCAGCCCCAGCATTTT. Encoded protein: CASRLGVGANQPQHF. Complete variable domain (other parts from reference TRBV11-2 and TRBJ1-5): EAGVAQSPRYKIIEKRQSVAFWCNPISGHATLYWYQQILGQGPKLLIQFQNNGVVDDSQLPKDRFSAERLKGVDSTLKIQPAKLEDSAVYLCASRLGVGANQPQHFGDGTRLSIL.

This clone was found a few times. The gene calls are TRBV11-1 and TRBJ2-3, with TRBD2 matching over 9 bases. Germline V gives CDR1 SGHAT, CDR2 FQDESV (reference sequence). V was pared by 2 bases and J by 8 bases, with 5 bases of the junction left unmatched. The CDR3 runs to 14 residues. CDR3 loop: CASSLRGRAGTQYF. CDR3 sequence (DNA): TGTGCCAGCAGCTTACGCGGGAGGGCCGGTACGCAGTATTTT.

The chain links TRBV2 to TRBJ2-1, with 10 bases lining up with TRBD2. J lost 6 bases, V lost 5 bases, and 7 bases had no gene match. CDR1 is SNHLY, CDR2 FYNNEI, per germline. The CDR3 consists of 15 residues. CDR3 sequence reads: CASSSTSGNINEQFF. CDR3 nucleotide sequence: TGTGCCAGCAGTTCCACTAGCGGGAATATCAATGAGCAGTTCTTC.